Shown below are 9 T cell receptor beta chains from a single sample sequenced in a study of metastatic and nonmetastatic thyroid tumors. Ahead of thyroid surgery, no patient had received treatment of any kind. TCRdb called clones again from the PCR reads with MiXCR. Of 40,000 or so clones in the sample, about 24% were seen once. Sequences were obtained from blood. Receptor source: a female donor with papillary thyroid cancer or a benign thyroid nodule (not recorded which). Some clones in this sample may be carry-over from other donors' samples.

This clone was picked up many times. The chain is built from TRBV7-8 and TRBJ1-5, with no clear D. V lost 5 bases, J lost 0 bases, and 14 bases lay in between. This CDR3 contains 16 residues. CDR1 and CDR2 from the germline V gene are SGHVS and FQNEAQ. The DNA for the CDR3 is TGTGCCAGCAGCCTCCCCCGGCGGAGTAGCAATCAGCCCCAGCATTTT. Translating it yields CASSLPRRSSNQPQHF.

This chain links TRBV7-2 with TRBJ2-2; a weak D match, TRBD1 (6 bases). CDR3 size: 13 residues. Trimming took off 5 bases at V and 7 bases at J, with 11 bases between the two ends. Per the germline V gene, CDR1 is SGHTA and CDR2 is FQGNSA. DNA of the CDR3: TGTGCCAGCAGCGCCAGGGGTGACGGGGAGCTGTTTTTT. It translates to CASSARGDGELFF.

V gene TRBV6-1 combines with J gene TRBJ2-7, with 8 nucleotides matching TRBD1. There are 15 residues in the CDR3. The germline V gene has CDR1 MNHNS and CDR2 SASEGT. Germline trimming cut 5 bases from V and 6 bases from J; bases unmatched to any gene: 12. The CDR3 DNA reads TGTGCCAGCAGTACCCTGCTACAGGGGGTGTTCGAGCAGTACTTC. As protein: CASSTLLQGVFEQYF.

This clone ranks as medium-sized (0.01 to 0.1%). The CDR3 DNA is TGTGCCAGCAGATACAGGGGCCTTAAGGTCCCCCGTAACACTGAAGCTTTCTTT. Protein product: CASRYRGLKVPRNTEAFF. The chain uses TRBV6-5 and TRBJ1-1; 7 bases match TRBD1. The CDR3 contains 18 residues. Germline CDR1 reads MNHEY; CDR2 reads SVGAGI. The trim removed 6 bases at V and 2 bases at J, leaving 18 bases unmatched.

The chain is built from TRBV5-1 and TRBJ2-7; D gene ambiguous. The V and J ends lost 7 bases and 4 bases respectively, with 15 bases between them. CDR1 SGHRS and CDR2 YFSETQ come from the germline V gene. The CDR3 spans 13 residues. DNA for the CDR3: TGCGCCAGCGAGAGGCTATCGTATTACGAGCAGTACTTC. Translating it yields CASERLSYYEQYF.

At least ten counts were recorded for this clone. J is TRBJ1-1 and V is TRBV3-1, with D unresolved. The CDR3 extends over 11 amino acids. Germline CDR1 is LGHDT and CDR2 is YNNKEL (reference sequence). V lost 8 bases and J 11 bases, leaving 15 bases between the germline ends. The CDR3 DNA is TGTGCCAGCTCTACCTCAGGTCGGGCTTTCTTT. This sequence encodes CASSTSGRAFF.

The V gene is TRBV11-2, the J gene TRBJ1-1; D is undetermined. Germline CDR1 reads SGHAT; CDR2 reads FQNNGV. Trimming cost V 5 bases and J 1 base, with 17 bases left between them. This CDR3 is built from 16 residues. CDR3 DNA: TGTGCCAGCAGCCAAACCGGGTCCCCCTGGAACACTGAAGCTTTCTTT. Translated, it gives CASSQTGSPWNTEAFF.

This clone turned up a few times. Germline and junction disagree at one end, which may indicate a read error. Written as DNA, the CDR3 is TGTCCCAGCAGTGATATACCCGGGGTCTCTGAAGCTTTCTTT. Translating it yields CPSSDIPGVSEAFF. V usage is TRBV6-1 and J usage is TRBJ1-1; D gene uncertain. CDR3 length equals 14 residues. In germline, CDR1 is MNHNS, CDR2 SASEGT.

This chain uses TRBV12-3 or TRBV12-4 with TRBJ2-2; 7 bases match TRBD1. With 5 bases clipped from V and 7 bases from J, the junction kept 10 bases outside the gene matches. The CDR3 is 15 residues long. CDR3 sequence: CASSIQGMGVGELFF. The DNA for the CDR3 is TGTGCCAGCAGTATACAGGGGATGGGAGTCGGGGAGCTGTTTTTT.